This TCR beta chain was identified in a study of shared clonotypes between healthy human individuals. Assay: immunoSEQ multiplex PCR; the TCRdb copy retains only in-frame clones and omits some. The data hold 2 million to 3 million clones, with over 85% observed a single time. The CDR3 runs to 13 residues. V lost 10 bases and J lost 5; bases outside the gene matches: 6. From germline, CDR1 is SNHLY and CDR2 FYNNEI. Input material: naive CD4+ T cells from PBMCs. Described subset: CD45RA+ positively selected. This receptor was obtained from a man younger than 30 in good health. Some clones in this sample may be carry-over from other donors' samples. The chain carries TRBV2 and TRBJ2-7; 12 positions agree with TRBD2. CDR3 nucleotide sequence: TGTGCCATTCGACTAGCGGGAGCGAACGAGCAGTACTTC. Amino acid sequence: CAIRLAGANEQYF.